This TCR delta chain was obtained from a study of gamma-delta T cells after stem cell transplantation. Relative to its sample, this clone is medium-sized. This CDR3 spans 21 amino acids. CDR1 and CDR2 (germline): GEAIGNYY, EKD. The V gene lost 0 bases and the J gene lost 3 bases, with 31 bases spanning the gap. TCRdb applied CATT to the RT-PCR reads for clone calling. The sample holds about 1,600 delta-chain clones, roughly 3.7% seen once. The chain links TRDV2 to TRDJ1; perhaps TRDD1 as D (5 bases). Sequencing was performed on gamma-delta T cells. The TCR was taken from a human donor. It is not recorded whose cells these are; they may come from a transplant donor. The CDR3 region is CACDTVNIGSTRYTNSDKLIF. The CDR3 DNA reads as TGTGCCTGTGACACCGTAAATATAGGATCTACGAGGTATACTAATTCCGATAAACTCATCTTT.